These 8 T cell receptor beta chains were all obtained from the same sample, sequenced in a study of blood T cell repertoires in COVID-19. The protocol was immunoSEQ multiplex PCR, while the TCRdb copy is restricted to in-frame clones and leaves out a portion. The sample includes about 8,000 clones, approximately 84% of them seen just once. The sequenced sample consisted of peripheral blood. These receptors were collected from a human donor in a cohort sampled during active COVID-19.

This rearrangement joins TRBV30 to TRBJ1-4; D not resolved. The germline V and J ends were trimmed by 6 bases and 7 bases, with 18 bases remaining between them. The CDR3 loop spans 14 amino acids. Germline-derived CDR1 and CDR2 are GTSNPN and SVGIG (reference sequence). The CDR3 DNA follows: TGTGCCTGCGGCGACTCGCCTGTAGGTGAAAAACTGTTTTTT. It encodes CACGDSPVGEKLFF.

DNA for the CDR3: TGTGCCAGCAGCGGGACAGGGGGCAGCAATCAGCCCCAGCATTTT. Translation: CASSGTGGSNQPQHF. The gene calls are TRBV9 and TRBJ1-5; 11 bases agree with TRBD1. V dropped 3 bases and J dropped 1; count of bases not matched to a gene: 0. CDR3 length: 15 amino acids. Germline V lookup: CDR1 SGDLS, CDR2 YYNGEE. The full variable domain, with the rest looked up from reference TRBV9 and TRBJ1-5, is DSGVTQTPKHLITATGQRVTLRCSPRSGDLSVYWYQQSLDQGLQFLIQYYNGEERAKGNILERFSAQQFPDLHSELNLSSLELGDSALYFCASSGTGGSNQPQHFGDGTRLSIL.

The CDR3 bases are TGTGCCAGTAGTAAAACGGGAGGGCCCTACAATGAGCAGTTCTTC. It codes for CASSKTGGPYNEQFF. This rearrangement joins TRBV19 to TRBJ2-1; TRBD2 aligns across 8 bases. CDR3 length equals 15 residues. The germline V gene encodes CDR1 LNHDA and CDR2 SQIVND (reference sequence). After removal of 4 bases from V and 2 bases from J, the junction contained 4 bases not matched to a gene.

The chain couples TRBV3-1 (or the pseudogene TRBV3-2) to TRBJ1-1, with 10 bases aligning to TRBD1. The V and J ends lost 3 bases and 5 bases, in that order; junction bases with no gene match: 9. CDR1 and CDR2 (germline): LGHDT, YNNKEL (reference sequence). The CDR3 extends over 16 amino acids. For the CDR3, the DNA is TGTGCCAGCAGCCACCTCTTAGGACAGGGGGGTACTGAAGCTTTCTTT. Its translation: CASSHLLGQGGTEAFF.

This chain uses TRBV12-3 or TRBV12-4 with TRBJ1-5, with D perhaps matching TRBD1 (6 bases). V was pared by 5 bases and J by 10 bases, with 9 bases between. The CDR3 is made up of 11 amino acids. The CDR3 sequence is CASSEQGPQHF. CDR3 nucleotide sequence: TGTGCCAGCAGTGAACAGGGTCCCCAGCATTTT.

This clone was detected a few times. The rearrangement links TRBV6-2 or TRBV6-3 to TRBJ2-5; a weak D match, TRBD2 (6 bases). V was clipped by 0 bases and J by 3 bases, with 14 bases between them. CDR1 and CDR2 from the germline V gene are MNHEY and SVGEGT. This CDR3 is built from 16 residues. DNA of the CDR3: TGTGCCAGCAGTTACTCGTGGGCGGGGCAGGAAGAGACCCAGTACTTC. It yields the protein CASSYSWAGQEETQYF.

The V and J genes are TRBV18 and TRBJ1-2; 9 bases fit TRBD1. Germline V gene sequence: CDR1 KGHSH, CDR2 LQKENI. The CDR3 consists of 14 residues. V was pared by 6 bases and J by 5 bases, with 7 bases of the junction left unmatched. The CDR3: CASSRDRDVYGYTF. The CDR3 DNA reads TGTGCCAGCTCTAGGGACAGGGATGTATATGGCTACACCTTC.

The chain is built from TRBV2 and TRBJ2-5; D is perhaps TRBD2 (5 bases). Trimming shortened V by 2 bases and J by 4 bases, and 11 bases separated the two germline ends. The germline gives CDR1 SNHLY, CDR2 FYNNEI. CDR3 length equals 14 residues. CDR3 protein: CASSERGRVETQYF. The CDR3 bases are TGTGCCAGCAGTGAACGGGGAAGGGTAGAGACCCAGTACTTC.